This entry features one TCR beta chain sequence. Its antigen is not known. Trimming shortened V by 3 bases and J by 7 bases, and 8 bases separated the two germline ends. The CDR3 is 12 amino acids. CDR1 is SEHNR, CDR2 FQNEAQ, per germline (reference sequence). The sample originates from a study of cytomegalovirus exposure and HLA in healthy donors. The PCR used 60 Vbeta and 13 Jbeta primers. TCRdb keeps only in-frame clones here, not all; method: immunoSEQ multiplex PCR. The data show around 150,000 clones, approximately 71% seen once. Study outcomes and limitations: Later, an analysis showed that TCR beta chains associated with HLA were more clonally expanded than others that were equally common. Among immune exposure information, only CMV serostatus was available. Per a prior analysis, the majority of TCR beta V segments were productive roughly 87% or roughly 30% of the time.

The source of this sequence is a male donor in good health and CMV-seronegative. V and J are TRBV7-9 and TRBJ2-3, with D uncertain. Sequenced: PBMCs. The DNA for the CDR3 is TGTGCCAGCAGCTTCACAGCTAATACGCAGTATTTT. Translated, it gives CASSFTANTQYF. Complete variable domain (other parts from reference TRBV7-9 and TRBJ2-3): DTGVSQNPRHKITKRGQNVTFRCDPISEHNRLYWYRQTLGQGPEFLTYFQNEAQLEKSRLLSDRFSAERPKGSFSTLEIQRTEQGDSAMYLCASSFTANTQYFGPGTRLTVL.